The 27 T cell receptor beta chains in this list originate from one sample, sequenced in a study of CD8 T cells in Susac syndrome. Random-hexamer reverse transcription was applied to roughly 0.45 to 1 ug RNA. Using its own MiXCR run on the immunoSEQ multiplex PCR reads, TCRdb lists one record per CDR3 protein. Counted here are a few hundred thousand distinct CDR3 sequences, about nine tenths occurring once; the ten biggest clones make up more than 0.15%. The sequencing input was CD8+ T cells from PBMCs. The receptors come from a human donor with multiple sclerosis.

The chain recombines TRBV20-1 with TRBJ2-7, with 9 nucleotides matching TRBD2. Looked up from germline, CDR1 is DFQATT and CDR2 is SNEGSKA (reference sequence). Germline trimming cut 3 bases from V and 1 base from J; bases unmatched to any gene: 4. The CDR3 sequence is 14 residues long. The CDR3 coding sequence is TGCAGTGCTAGGAGTAGCGGGAGATCCTACGAGCAGTACTTC. Its protein is CSARSSGRSYEQYF.

This clonotype was recorded only once. This chain joins TRBV24-1 and TRBJ1-5, with D maybe TRBD1 (5 bases). CDR1 is KGHDR, CDR2 SFDVKD, per germline. V was shortened by 3 bases and J by 5 bases, with 13 bases between the two germline ends. The CDR3 spans 15 residues. The DNA for the CDR3 is TGTGCCACCAGTGATGGAGACAGCGACCATCAGCCCCAGCATTTT. This sequence encodes CATSDGDSDHQPQHF.

This chain links TRBV29-1 with TRBJ1-1; no firm D call. V shed 7 bases and J shed 6 bases, with 24 bases lying between them. The CDR3 sequence is 15 residues long. The germline V gene has CDR1 SQVTM and CDR2 ANQGSEA. The DNA of the CDR3 is TGCAGCGCTCAACCCCCAGGAAACCGAGGACCTGAAGCTTTCTTT. It is translated as CSAQPPGNRGPEAFF. Looking up the rest from reference TRBV29-1 and TRBJ1-1 gives the full variable domain: SAVISQKPSRDICQRGTSLTIQCQVDSQVTMMFWYRQQPGQSLTLIATANQGSEATYESGFVIDKFPISRPNLTFSTLTVSNMSPEDSSIYLCSAQPPGNRGPEAFFGQGTRLTVV.

V usage is TRBV4-3 and J usage is TRBJ2-5, with 8 bases fitting TRBD2. Germline CDR1 and CDR2: LGHNA and YSLEER. After removal of 3 bases from V and 4 bases from J, the junction contained 7 bases not matched to a gene. CDR3 length: 15 residues. The CDR3 region has the DNA TGCGCCAGCAGCCAGGCCGGGGGGGCCTCAGAGACCCAGTACTTC. It is translated as CASSQAGGASETQYF.

This clonotype appeared once. This chain joins TRBV29-1 and TRBJ2-5, with D maybe TRBD1 (5 bases). This CDR3 is 13 amino acids long. V lost 4 bases, J lost 4 bases, and 13 bases lay in between. Germline CDR1 reads SQVTM; CDR2 reads ANQGSEA. Here the CDR3 reads CSVVPKGPETQYF. CDR3 in DNA: TGCAGCGTTGTCCCGAAGGGGCCAGAGACCCAGTACTTC.

As for this clonotype: A junction boundary mismatches the germline segment, possibly from a read error. The V and J genes are TRBV6-2 or TRBV6-3 and TRBJ2-7; D call uncertain. The germline gives CDR1 MNHEY, CDR2 SVGEGT. The CDR3 sequence is 14 residues long. The CDR3, as DNA: TGTGCCAGCAGTTGGATAGGAATCTCCTACGGGCAGTACTTC. This sequence encodes CASSWIGISYGQYF.

The rearrangement uses TRBV5-5 and TRBJ2-3; TRBD2 aligns across 9 bases. The germline gives CDR1 SGHKS, CDR2 YYEKEE (reference sequence). V shed 6 bases, J shed 5 bases, and the junction held 4 bases outside the gene matches. The CDR3 has 13 amino acids. The CDR3 region has the DNA TGTGCCAGCACGTGGCGGGAGGGAGATACGCAGTATTTT. Amino acid sequence: CASTWREGDTQYF.

The CDR3 protein is CASSQGASASTDTQYF. The DNA for the CDR3 is TGCGCCAGCAGCCAAGGGGCTAGCGCGAGCACAGATACGCAGTATTTT. V gene TRBV4-3 combines with J gene TRBJ2-3; perhaps TRBD2 as D (6 bases). The V gene's germline CDR1 is LGHNA and CDR2 YSLEER. Trimming pared 1 base from V and 0 bases from J, leaving 11 bases between. CDR3 length equals 16 residues.

The V and J genes are TRBV4-2 and TRBJ1-2, with D possibly matching TRBD1 (5 bases). The germline V gene has CDR1 LGHNA and CDR2 YNFKEQ. The CDR3 covers 16 residues. V was trimmed by 2 bases and J by 2 bases, leaving 15 bases between them. CDR3 in amino acids: CASSQSGEGPNYGYTF. DNA for the CDR3: TGTGCCAGCAGCCAATCGGGAGAGGGACCGAACTATGGCTACACCTTC.

This clonotype was detected a few times. The chain uses TRBV7-3 and TRBJ2-1; 11 nucleotides line up with TRBD1. The germline gives CDR1 SGHTA, CDR2 FQGTGA. This CDR3 comprises 15 residues. V shed 3 bases and J 8 bases; nucleotides not matched to a gene: 6. The CDR3 DNA is TGTGCCAGCAGCTTTTATGGGACAGGGGGTGATGAGCAGTTCTTC. Translated, it gives CASSFYGTGGDEQFF.

This chain connects TRBV6-2 or TRBV6-3 to TRBJ2-1; 8 bases match TRBD2. V shed 7 bases, J shed 6 bases, and the junction held 5 bases outside the gene matches. Per germline, CDR1 MNHEY and CDR2 SVGEGT. The CDR3 runs to 13 residues. DNA of the CDR3: TGTGCCAGCAAGAGCGGGAGCTTCAATGAGCAGTTCTTC. Translated: CASKSGSFNEQFF.

In DNA, the CDR3 is TGCGCCAGCAGCTTGGCCCCACGCGATGAGCAGTTCTTC. Its translation: CASSLAPRDEQFF. The chain has TRBV5-1 and TRBJ2-1, with D uncertain. There are 13 residues in the CDR3. Trimming shortened V by 0 bases and J by 8 bases, and 9 bases separated the two germline ends. The germline V gene encodes CDR1 SGHRS and CDR2 YFSETQ.

The CDR3 DNA is TGTGCCAGCAGCCTGGGACACTACGGGGAGACCCAGTACTTC. As protein: CASSLGHYGETQYF. This chain uses TRBV6-2 or TRBV6-3 with TRBJ2-5; TRBD1 might be the D (6 bases). The germline V gene encodes CDR1 MNHEY and CDR2 SVGEGT. The CDR3 has 14 amino acids. Trimming stripped 6 bases from V and 5 bases from J, with 16 bases between.

V gene TRBV19 combines with J gene TRBJ1-5, with a tentative D call TRBD1 (5 bases). Germline CDR1 is LNHDA and CDR2 is SQIVND (reference sequence). The length of the CDR3 is 17 residues. Trimming shortened V by 4 bases and J by 9 bases, and 25 bases separated the two germline ends. The CDR3 reads CASSNHPRAIREMPQHF. CDR3 in DNA: TGTGCCAGTAGTAACCACCCACGGGCAATCAGGGAGATGCCCCAGCATTTT.

The V and J genes are TRBV29-1 and TRBJ2-5, with 9 nucleotides matching TRBD2. Germline V gene sequence: CDR1 SQVTM, CDR2 ANQGSEA. The junction had 0 bases not matched to a gene; V was cut back by 7 bases and J by 3 bases. This CDR3 comprises 11 residues. The CDR3 protein is CSGLAEETQYF. The CDR3, as DNA: TGCAGCGGACTAGCGGAAGAGACCCAGTACTTC.

V and J are TRBV23-1 and TRBJ2-7; D remains ambiguous. TRBV23-1 is an ORF, and what it does is uncertain. The CDR3 has 16 amino acids. The ends were cut back, 0 bases at V and 4 bases at J, with 16 bases in the middle. The DNA for the CDR3 is TGCGCCAGCAGTCAATCGCGGCAAGGTGGATTGTACGAGCAGTACTTC. Translation: CASSQSRQGGLYEQYF.

The genes are TRBV13 and TRBJ1-5; 7 nucleotides align to TRBD1. Germline V gene sequence: CDR1 PRHDT, CDR2 FYEKMQ (reference sequence). There are 15 residues in the CDR3. V shed 6 bases and J 2 bases; nucleotides not matched to a gene: 7. For the CDR3, the DNA is TGTGCCAGCAGTCGGACAGGACTAGGCAATCAGCCCCAGCATTTT. It codes for CASSRTGLGNQPQHF.

This clonotype was observed once. The chain employs TRBV12-3 or TRBV12-4 and TRBJ2-2; TRBD2 agrees at 8 bases. The CDR3 contains 14 residues. V lost 5 bases, J lost 3 bases, and 2 bases stayed unmatched. The CDR3 DNA sequence: TGTGCCAGCAGTGGGACTAGAGACACCGGGGAGCTGTTTTTT. Protein: CASSGTRDTGELFF.

The J gene is TRBJ2-6, the V gene TRBV5-4; D is ambiguous. Trimming took 4 bases from V and 0 from J, leaving 17 bases between them. The CDR3 has 18 residues. Germline V CDR1 and CDR2: SGHNT, YYREEE (reference sequence). CDR3 bases: TGTGCCAGCAGCCATACGGGCAGTATGTTCTCTGGGGCCAACGTCCTGACTTTC. Translating gives CASSHTGSMFSGANVLTF.

The chain uses TRBV30 and TRBJ2-5, with TRBD2 matching over 9 bases. This CDR3 has 16 amino acids. Per the germline V gene, CDR1 is GTSNPN and CDR2 is SVGIG (reference sequence). With V trimmed by 4 bases and J by 5 bases, 14 bases remained unmatched. CDR3 sequence (DNA): TGTGCCTGGAAAGGGGGGAGCGGGGGGCTATCGGAGACCCAGTACTTC. Translating it yields CAWKGGSGGLSETQYF.

CDR3 protein: CSVHLGGAYYGYTF. The CDR3 DNA is TGCAGCGTGCATCTTGGGGGCGCATACTATGGCTACACCTTC. V is TRBV29-1 and J is TRBJ1-2; weak D call: TRBD1 (6 bases). CDR3 length: 14 residues. The V end was cut by 6 bases, the J end by 3 bases, with 17 bases between. From germline, CDR1 is SQVTM and CDR2 ANQGSEA.

The chain recombines TRBV29-1 with TRBJ2-7; 7 nucleotides match TRBD2. There are 13 residues in the CDR3. Germline CDR1 and CDR2: SQVTM and ANQGSEA. V shed 7 bases and J 0 bases; nucleotides not matched to a gene: 6. DNA of the CDR3: TGCAGCGCGGGCGGGGGTAGCTCCTACGAGCAGTACTTC. Translation: CSAGGGSSYEQYF.

CDR3 sequence: CASSLKGRNTEAFF. The CDR3 DNA reads TGTGCCAGCAGCTTAAAGGGGAGGAACACTGAAGCTTTCTTT. The V call is TRBV7-3, the J call TRBJ1-1, with D perhaps matching TRBD1 (5 bases). With 1 base removed from V and 1 base from J, the gap between germline ends came to 7 bases. The CDR3 sequence is 14 residues long. Germline V gene data show CDR1 as SGHTA and CDR2 as FQGTGA.

The chain carries TRBV6-4 and TRBJ2-2; 8 nucleotides align to TRBD1. This CDR3 is built from 15 residues. Germline assignment: CDR1 MRHNA and CDR2 SNTAGT. V shed 6 bases and J 5 bases; nucleotides not matched to a gene: 8. CDR3 region: CASRPGTGETGELFF. The CDR3 region has the DNA TGTGCCAGCAGACCCGGGACAGGAGAGACCGGGGAGCTGTTTTTT.

The chain recombines TRBV4-3 with TRBJ2-2; the D gene is possibly TRBD2 (6 bases). CDR1 is LGHNA and CDR2 is YSLEER in the germline V gene. This CDR3 spans 16 amino acids. V lost 0 bases and J 8 bases, leaving 16 bases between the germline ends. CDR3 sequence reads: CASSQDRRDPSGELFF. The DNA of the CDR3 is TGCGCCAGCAGCCAAGATCGGAGGGACCCCTCGGGGGAGCTGTTTTTT.

V and J are TRBV5-4 and TRBJ2-6; the D gene could be TRBD1 or TRBD2 (5 bases each). V lost 4 bases, J lost 0 bases, and 20 bases lay in between. This CDR3 contains 19 residues. The germline gives CDR1 SGHNT, CDR2 YYREEE (reference sequence). The CDR3 reads CASSARPGQTSSGANVLTF. The CDR3 DNA reads as TGTGCCAGCAGCGCCCGTCCGGGGCAGACAAGCTCTGGGGCCAACGTCCTGACTTTC.

V and J are TRBV14 and TRBJ2-5; D is unresolved. CDR1 and CDR2 (germline): SGHDN, FVKESK. CDR3 length: 16 amino acids. Trimming removed 0 bases from V and 1 base from J, with 12 bases in between. The CDR3, as DNA: TGTGCCAGCAGCCAAGAATACCCGAACCTCCAAGAGACCCAGTACTTC. Residues: CASSQEYPNLQETQYF.